One sample yielded the 26 T cell receptor beta chains listed below, sequenced in a study of identical twins. TCRdb reprocessed the 5' RACE reads via MiXCR and lists one record per CDR3 protein. Among 690,000 or so distinct CDR3 sequences listed, approximately 6.1% were seen once. The specimen sequenced was naive T cells sorted from blood. These receptors originate from a young man in good health.

The J gene is TRBJ2-1, the V gene TRBV7-3; 10 positions agree with TRBD1. Germline values: CDR1 SGHTA, CDR2 FQGTGA. This CDR3 contains 15 residues. Unmatched junction bases numbered 8, after V lost 4 bases and J lost 8 bases. The CDR3 loop is CASSSGQGIVDEQFF. In DNA form, the CDR3 reads TGTGCCAGCAGCTCGGGACAGGGGATTGTAGATGAGCAGTTCTTC. The full variable domain, in which reference TRBV7-3 and TRBJ2-1 provide the parts outside the CDR3, is GAGVSQTPSNKVTEKGKYVELRCDPISGHTALYWYRQSLGQGPEFLIYFQGTGAADDSGLPNDRFFAVRPEGSVSTLKIQRTERGDSAVYLCASSSGQGIVDEQFFGPGTRLTVL.

This clonotype turned up a few times. This rearrangement joins TRBV27 to TRBJ2-5; 9 bases fit TRBD1. Germline CDR1 and CDR2: MNHEY and SMNVEV (reference sequence). CDR3 length: 17 amino acids. Trimming at V came to 3 bases and at J to 3 bases, leaving 11 bases not matched to a gene. The CDR3 region is CASSFLRTGALKETQYF. In DNA form, the CDR3 reads TGTGCCAGCAGTTTCCTTCGGACAGGGGCCCTTAAAGAGACCCAGTACTTC.

This clonotype turned up a few times. The V gene is TRBV6-5, the J gene TRBJ1-2; D unresolved. The germline gives CDR1 MNHEY, CDR2 SVGAGI. This CDR3 has 12 amino acids. Trimming cost V 5 bases and J 7 bases, with 11 bases left between them. CDR3 sequence reads: CASSPGNVGYTF. The CDR3 nucleotides are TGTGCCAGCAGTCCCGGGAATGTTGGCTACACCTTC.

The table lists this clonotype with many counts. This chain links TRBV24-1 with TRBJ1-5; D unresolved. This CDR3 has 13 amino acids. Germline CDR1 reads KGHDR; CDR2 reads SFDVKD. V was pared by 6 bases and J by 2 bases, with 7 bases between. DNA for the CDR3: TGTGCCACCAGTTCAGTGGGCAATCAGCCCCAGCATTTT. It codes for CATSSVGNQPQHF.

Only a few counts were recorded for this clonotype. The chain recombines TRBV20-1 with TRBJ2-5; tentatively, D is TRBD1 or TRBD2 (5 bases each). This CDR3 comprises 14 residues. Germline V gene lookup returns CDR1 DFQATT and CDR2 SNEGSKA (reference sequence). Trimming cost V 4 bases and J 4 bases, with 16 bases left between them. CDR3 sequence reads: CSAKLPGRTETQYF. The DNA for the CDR3 is TGCAGTGCTAAACTTCCGGGACGAACAGAGACCCAGTACTTC.

Many counts were recorded for this clonotype. DNA of the CDR3: TGCAGTGCTAGCGCGACTCTCAATGAGCAGTTCTTC. Residues: CSASATLNEQFF. This chain links TRBV20-1 with TRBJ2-1, with D hard to call. Germline lookup yields CDR1 DFQATT and CDR2 SNEGSKA (reference sequence). The V and J ends lost 3 bases and 6 bases respectively, with 9 bases between them. CDR3 size: 12 residues.

This clonotype was recorded at least ten times. This chain connects TRBV12-3 or TRBV12-4 to TRBJ1-4, with D possibly being TRBD1 (6 bases). The ends were cut back, 6 bases at V and 7 bases at J, with 15 bases in the middle. The CDR3 consists of 14 residues. The DNA of the CDR3 is TGTGCCAGCAGCTCCACAGGGCCCCGTGAAAAACTGTTTTTT. Encoded protein: CASSSTGPREKLFF.

At least ten counts were recorded for this clonotype. The V gene is TRBV12-3 or TRBV12-4, the J gene TRBJ2-2; 7 bases are a match to TRBD2. V trimming: 5 bases; J trimming: 4 bases; junction bases outside the gene matches: 13. This CDR3 is built from 17 residues. The CDR3 reads CASSPRTGDYPTGELFF. CDR3 in DNA: TGTGCCAGCAGTCCCCGGACGGGGGACTATCCCACCGGGGAGCTGTTTTTT.

The CDR3 is CASSKKRRGSYEQYF. CDR3 DNA sequence: TGTGCCAGCAGCAAAAAACGTCGGGGTTCCTACGAGCAGTACTTC. The chain is built from TRBV21-1 and TRBJ2-7. TRBV21-1 is deemed a pseudogene. The CDR3 has 15 amino acids.

In this sample, this clonotype turned up many times. The CDR3 protein is CASSLARTSGNTIYF. The DNA of the CDR3 is TGTGCCAGCAGTTTAGCGCGGACATCAGGAAACACCATATATTTT. The chain recombines TRBV12-3 or TRBV12-4 with TRBJ1-3, with D tentatively TRBD1 (5 bases). The CDR3 is 15 amino acids. V lost 0 bases and J lost 4, with 10 bases in between.

This clonotype was detected ten times or more. This chain uses TRBV10-3 with TRBJ1-6; D not resolved. The CDR3 is made up of 13 amino acids. Germline lookup yields CDR1 ENHRY and CDR2 SYGVKD. V was trimmed by 0 bases and J by 9 bases, leaving 6 bases between them. CDR3 residues: CAISESEVSPLHF. As DNA, the CDR3 is TGTGCCATCAGTGAGTCGGAGGTTTCACCCCTCCACTTT.

This clonotype turned up a few times. The chain employs TRBV3-1 and TRBJ2-2, with D unclear. V lost 4 bases and J 0 bases, leaving 9 bases between the germline ends. This CDR3 has 15 amino acids. Germline CDR1 reads LGHDT; CDR2 reads YNNKEL (reference sequence). The CDR3 DNA reads TGTGCCAGCAGCCTGCGGCCTTCGAACACCGGGGAGCTGTTTTTT. Protein sequence: CASSLRPSNTGELFF.

This clonotype has a count of ten or more. CDR3 nucleotide sequence: TGCAGTGCTAGAGGACTAGCGGATACGCAGTATTTT. Protein sequence: CSARGLADTQYF. The V and J genes are TRBV20-1 and TRBJ2-3; 8 bases agree with TRBD2. Trimming cost V 1 base and J 6 bases; bases outside gene matches: 0. The CDR3 is made up of 12 amino acids. Germline V CDR1 and CDR2: DFQATT, SNEGSKA (reference sequence).

Many counts were recorded for this clonotype. The chain combines TRBV2 with TRBJ2-2; 7 bases are shared with TRBD1. The CDR3 is made up of 14 amino acids. V shed 1 base and J 7 bases; nucleotides not matched to a gene: 3. Per germline, CDR1 SNHLY and CDR2 FYNNEI. The CDR3 sequence is CASSEGTGIGELFF. CDR3 nucleotide sequence: TGTGCCAGCAGTGAAGGGACAGGAATCGGGGAGCTGTTTTTT.

This clonotype was seen more than once but under ten times. The chain is built from TRBV7-8 and TRBJ2-2, with a tentative D call TRBD1 (6 bases). Deletions cut 1 base from V and 6 bases from J, with 12 bases between. Germline lookup yields CDR1 SGHVS and CDR2 FQNEAQ. CDR3 size: 15 residues. This CDR3 is CASSLGGYRAGELFF. As DNA, the CDR3 is TGTGCCAGCAGCTTAGGAGGCTACAGGGCCGGGGAGCTGTTTTTT.

This clonotype came up many times. The chain employs TRBV12-3 or TRBV12-4 and TRBJ2-1, with 13 bases aligning to TRBD2. The V segment lost 4 bases and the J segment 15 bases; nucleotides outside the gene matches: 15. The CDR3 contains 16 residues. The CDR3 sequence is CASSSKGTSGDYVRFF. The CDR3 DNA follows: TGTGCCAGCAGTTCAAAAGGGACTAGCGGGGACTACGTGCGGTTCTTC.

This clonotype was observed a handful of times. This chain uses TRBV2 with TRBJ1-1, with D possibly matching TRBD1 (6 bases). Germline CDR1 reads SNHLY; CDR2 reads FYNNEI. The length of the CDR3 is 12 residues. V lost 10 bases and J lost 5, with 14 bases in between. The CDR3 spells CANEGGRTEAFF. The CDR3 DNA sequence: TGTGCCAACGAGGGGGGGCGGACTGAAGCTTTCTTT. Complete variable domain (other parts from reference TRBV2 and TRBJ1-1): EPEVTQTPSHQVTQMGQEVILRCVPISNHLYFYWYRQILGQKVEFLVSFYNNEISEKSEIFDDQFSVERPDGSNFTLKIRSTKLEDSAMYFCANEGGRTEAFFGQGTRLTVV.

This clonotype was counted only a few times. The chain employs TRBV6-1 and TRBJ2-1, with 11 positions matching TRBD2. The germline gives CDR1 MNHNS, CDR2 SASEGT. There are 16 residues in the CDR3. V lost 2 bases to trimming and J lost 5 bases; unmatched junction nucleotides: 5. DNA for the CDR3: TGTGCCAGCAGTGAATTAGGTAGCGGGAGGGACAATGAGCAGTTCTTC. This gives the protein CASSELGSGRDNEQFF.

This clonotype has at least ten counts. The gene calls are TRBV20-1 and TRBJ2-1; the D gene is possibly TRBD2 (6 bases). The germline gives CDR1 DFQATT, CDR2 SNEGSKA (reference sequence). Between the trimmed V and J ends, which lost 0 bases and 4 bases, there was a span of 19 bases. This CDR3 is 17 amino acids long. Here the CDR3 DNA reads TGCAGTGCTAGAGAGAGTGGAGGGCGGGGAGCTTACAATGAGCAGTTCTTC. Translating gives CSARESGGRGAYNEQFF.

This clonotype was found many times. The rearrangement joins TRBV12-3 or TRBV12-4 to TRBJ2-3; TRBD2 might be the D (5 bases). V was cut by 7 bases and J by 0 bases, with 11 bases left in between. The CDR3 has 14 amino acids. CDR3 residues: CASTLGLSTDTQYF. As DNA, the CDR3 is TGTGCCAGCACCCTCGGACTTAGCACAGATACGCAGTATTTT.

Only a few counts were recorded for this clonotype. The CDR3: CASSQKAGYTF. The DNA of the CDR3 is TGTGCCAGCAGCCAGAAGGCCGGCTACACCTTC. The V and J genes are TRBV3-1 and TRBJ1-2, with D unclear. CDR1 and CDR2 (germline): LGHDT, YNNKEL (reference sequence). The CDR3 covers 11 residues. V was clipped by 3 bases and J by 8 bases, with 7 bases between them.

This chain joins TRBV11-2 and TRBJ2-1; no clear D. Germline V lookup: CDR1 SGHAT, CDR2 FQNNGV. Trimming removed 1 base at V and 0 bases at J, with 16 bases between. This CDR3 contains 18 residues. CDR3 in DNA: TGTGCCAGCAGCTTAGTAGGGCACTCGGGCAGCTCCTACAATGAGCAGTTCTTC. The encoded protein is CASSLVGHSGSSYNEQFF.

This clonotype occurred many times. The chain's CDR3 is CASSSDVTDTQYF. In DNA form, the CDR3 reads TGTGCCAGCAGCTCGGATGTTACAGATACGCAGTATTTT. The J gene is TRBJ2-3, the V gene TRBV7-7; D is uncertain. Trimming cost V 4 bases and J 3 bases, with 8 bases left between them. CDR1 and CDR2 (germline): SSHAT, FNYEAQ (reference sequence). CDR3 size: 13 residues.

The chain joins TRBV5-1 to TRBJ2-2; 8 bases fit TRBD1. Germline V gene lookup returns CDR1 SGHRS and CDR2 YFSETQ. V lost 1 base to trimming and J lost 0 bases; unmatched junction nucleotides: 8. The CDR3 runs to 18 residues. Here the CDR3 DNA reads TGCGCCAGCAGCTTGTTGGGACAGGACAACACGAACACCGGGGAGCTGTTTTTT. This gives the protein CASSLLGQDNTNTGELFF.

This clonotype was counted a few times. This chain uses TRBV12-3 or TRBV12-4 with TRBJ1-5; no clear D gene. Trimming pared 4 bases from V and 5 bases from J, leaving 9 bases between. The CDR3 spans 13 residues. The CDR3 region has the DNA TGTGCCAGCAGTTCATCCCGGGATCAGCCCCAGCATTTT. Protein sequence: CASSSSRDQPQHF.

This clonotype was seen repeatedly, ten times or more. The DNA of the CDR3 is TGTGCCAGCAGTCCTCGGACAAGGCTGAGCTCCTACAATGAGCAGTTCTTC. Its protein is CASSPRTRLSSYNEQFF. The V and J genes are TRBV6-1 and TRBJ2-1, with D possibly being TRBD1 (5 bases). Trimming cost V 5 bases and J 0 bases, with 17 bases left between them. In germline, CDR1 is MNHNS, CDR2 SASEGT. The CDR3 extends over 17 amino acids.